This T cell receptor (beta chain) was retrieved from a study of CD8 T cells in Susac syndrome. RNA totalling roughly 0.5 to 1 ug underwent reverse transcription with random hexamers. TCRdb re-called the immunoSEQ multiplex PCR reads through MiXCR, storing one row per CDR3 protein. The sample includes a few hundred thousand distinct CDR3 sequences, about 91% of them seen just once. Comments on this clonotype: No antigen is known for it. The junction does not match germline at one end; this may be a read error.

Sequencing of TCR beta was performed on blood CD8+ and CD4+ T cells. TEMRA cells were FACS-enriched, with CD8+ and CD4+ T cells isolated negatively. Findings and caveats of the study: It was acknowledged in the study that the number of individuals who were included in its TCR sequencing and HLA analysis was relatively small.

The sequence came from a human donor with multiple sclerosis. Sequences were obtained from CD8+ T cells from PBMCs.

In DNA form, the CDR3 reads TGTGCCAGCAGCGGCACGACAGGGGGCTTCACCTTC. It encodes CASSGTTGGFTF. This chain uses TRBV9 with TRBJ1-2, with 10 bases aligning to TRBD1. Germline V lookup: CDR1 SGDLS, CDR2 YYNGEE. This CDR3 has 12 residues.